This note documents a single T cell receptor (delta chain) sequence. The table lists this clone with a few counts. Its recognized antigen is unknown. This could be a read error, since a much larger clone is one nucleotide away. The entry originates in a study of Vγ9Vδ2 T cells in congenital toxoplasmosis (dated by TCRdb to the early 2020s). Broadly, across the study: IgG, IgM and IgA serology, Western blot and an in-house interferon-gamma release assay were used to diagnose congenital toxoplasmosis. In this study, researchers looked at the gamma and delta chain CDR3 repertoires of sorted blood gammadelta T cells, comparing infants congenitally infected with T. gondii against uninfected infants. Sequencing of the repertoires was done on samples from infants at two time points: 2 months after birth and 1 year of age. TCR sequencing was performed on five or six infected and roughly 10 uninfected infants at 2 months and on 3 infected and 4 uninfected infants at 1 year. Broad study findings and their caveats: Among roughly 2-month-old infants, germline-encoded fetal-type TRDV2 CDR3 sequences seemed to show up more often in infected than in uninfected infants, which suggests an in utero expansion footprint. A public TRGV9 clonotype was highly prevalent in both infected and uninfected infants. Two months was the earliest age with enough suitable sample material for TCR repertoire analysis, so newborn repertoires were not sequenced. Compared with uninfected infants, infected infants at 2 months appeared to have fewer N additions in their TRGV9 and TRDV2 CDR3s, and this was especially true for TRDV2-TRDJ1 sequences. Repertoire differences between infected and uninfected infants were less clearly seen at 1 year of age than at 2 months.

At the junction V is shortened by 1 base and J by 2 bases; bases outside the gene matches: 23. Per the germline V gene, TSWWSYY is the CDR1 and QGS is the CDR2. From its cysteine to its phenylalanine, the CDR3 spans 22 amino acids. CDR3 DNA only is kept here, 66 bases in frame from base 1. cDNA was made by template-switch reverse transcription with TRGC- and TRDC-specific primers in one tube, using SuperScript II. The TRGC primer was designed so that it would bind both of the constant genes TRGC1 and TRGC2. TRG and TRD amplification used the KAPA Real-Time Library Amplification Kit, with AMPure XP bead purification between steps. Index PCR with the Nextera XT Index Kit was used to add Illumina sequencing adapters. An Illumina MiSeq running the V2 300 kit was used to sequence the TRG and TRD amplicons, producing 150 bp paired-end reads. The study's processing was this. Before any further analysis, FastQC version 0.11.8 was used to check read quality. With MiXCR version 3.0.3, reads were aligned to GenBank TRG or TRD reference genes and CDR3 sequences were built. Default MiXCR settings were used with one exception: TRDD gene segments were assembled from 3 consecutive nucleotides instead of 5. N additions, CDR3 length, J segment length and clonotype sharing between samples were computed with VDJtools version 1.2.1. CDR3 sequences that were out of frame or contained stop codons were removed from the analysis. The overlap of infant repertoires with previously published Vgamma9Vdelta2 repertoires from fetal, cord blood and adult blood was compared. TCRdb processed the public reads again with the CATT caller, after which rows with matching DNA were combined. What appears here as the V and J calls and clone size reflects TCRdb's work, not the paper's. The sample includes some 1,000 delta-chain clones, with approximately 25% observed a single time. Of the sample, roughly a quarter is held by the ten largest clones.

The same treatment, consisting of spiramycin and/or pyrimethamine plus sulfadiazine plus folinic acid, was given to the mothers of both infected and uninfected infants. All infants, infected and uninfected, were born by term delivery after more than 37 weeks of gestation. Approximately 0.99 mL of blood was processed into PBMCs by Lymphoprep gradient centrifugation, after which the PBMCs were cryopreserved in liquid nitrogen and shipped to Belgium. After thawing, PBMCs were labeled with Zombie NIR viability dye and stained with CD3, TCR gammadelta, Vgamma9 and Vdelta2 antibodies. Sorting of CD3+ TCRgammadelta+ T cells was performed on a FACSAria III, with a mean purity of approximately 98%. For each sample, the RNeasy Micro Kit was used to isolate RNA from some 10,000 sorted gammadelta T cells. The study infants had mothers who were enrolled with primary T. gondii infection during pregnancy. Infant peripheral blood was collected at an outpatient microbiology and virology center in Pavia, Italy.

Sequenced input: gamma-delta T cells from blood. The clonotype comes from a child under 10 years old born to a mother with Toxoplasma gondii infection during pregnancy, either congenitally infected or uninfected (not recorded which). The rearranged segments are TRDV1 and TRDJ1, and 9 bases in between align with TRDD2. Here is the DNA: TGTGCTCTTGGGGAACGGCCTTCCTACTCGATCTGGAGGATATTTAGGACCGATAAACTCATCTTT. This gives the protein CALGERPSYSIWRIFRTDKLIF.